This entry features one TCR beta chain sequence. Its cognate antigen is unknown. Libraries were prepared by immunoSEQ multiplex PCR; TCRdb keeps only in-frame clonotypes and omits some of them. The sample consists of approximately 130,000 clones, 80% to 90% of them appearing once. This record comes from a study of T cell responses to AZD1222 COVID-19 vaccine. V gave up 6 bases and J gave up 3 bases; unmatched junction bases: 6. The germline CDR1 and CDR2 sequences are GTSNPN and SVGIG (reference sequence). The CDR3 runs to 14 residues. Study results and caveats: It was only after the peak T cell response that any repertoires were sampled. Receipt of two AZD1222 doses was followed by a rise in Spike-specific TCR breadth and depth.

This clonotype was sampled from an adult in good health. The J gene is TRBJ2-5, the V gene TRBV30; the match to TRBD2 covers 11 bases. The input for sequencing was peripheral blood, taken on day 0 of AZD1222 vaccination. The CDR3 nucleotides read TGTGCCTGCACTTCGGGACTAGCGGAAGAGACCCAGTACTTC. Protein product: CACTSGLAEETQYF.